What follows are 2 T cell receptor beta chains derived from one specimen sequenced in a study of blood T cell repertoires in COVID-19. Here immunoSEQ multiplex PCR was the method, and the copy in TCRdb shows in-frame clones only, minus some. The sample shows under 200,000 clones, about 80% of them seen only once. Sequencing was performed on peripheral blood. Source of these receptors: a human donor with acute or convalescent COVID-19. The donor label of this sample is uncertain.

The chain recombines TRBV19 with TRBJ2-7; D might be TRBD1 (5 bases). Germline values: CDR1 LNHDA, CDR2 SQIVND (reference sequence). This CDR3 comprises 14 residues. V lost 1 base and J 6 bases, leaving 13 bases between the germline ends. The CDR3 loop is CASSIGTGPGEQYF. CDR3 nucleotide sequence: TGTGCCAGTAGTATAGGAACAGGTCCGGGCGAGCAGTACTTC.

The CDR3: CASSLERVVQVNSNQPQHF. The CDR3 nucleotides read TGTGCCAGCAGTCTAGAAAGAGTTGTACAGGTTAATAGCAATCAGCCCCAGCATTTT. The chain has TRBV14 and TRBJ1-5; TRBD1 might be the D (5 bases). CDR1 and CDR2 (germline): SGHDN, FVKESK. The CDR3 length is 19 residues. V lost 6 bases, J lost 0 bases, and 24 bases lay in between.